This passage covers 17 T cell receptor beta chains from one sample sequenced in a study of post-analysis software for immune sequencing data. Findings of the study overall: TRBV segments more frequent in patients than in controls numbered a few and included TRBV5-6, TRBV5-1 and TRBV20-1.

The TCR beta cDNA libraries contained unique molecular identifiers. TCRdb recomputed calls from the PCR reads with MiXCR, one row per CDR3 protein. Here the sample spans 550,000 to 700,000 distinct CDR3 sequences, roughly two fifths being singletons. No antigen has been identified for these receptors. The sample taken for sequencing was blood. The source of these receptors is a girl aged 5 to 17 with multiple sclerosis.

This clonotype was found a few times. This chain uses TRBV15 with TRBJ2-2, with D possibly matching TRBD1 (6 bases). Germline CDR1 reads LNHNV; CDR2 reads YYDKDF (reference sequence). The CDR3 consists of 16 residues. Between the trimmed V and J ends, which lost 1 base and 1 base, there was a span of 10 bases. The CDR3 spells CATSRGGRGNTGELFF. The CDR3 DNA follows: TGTGCCACCAGCAGAGGAGGCAGGGGGAACACCGGGGAGCTGTTTTTT. Drawing the rest from reference TRBV15 and TRBJ2-2, the complete variable domain is DAMVIQNPRYQVTQFGKPVTLSCSQTLNHNVMYWYQQKSSQAPKLLFHYYDKDFNNEADTPDNFQSRRPNTSFCFLDIRSPGLGDTAMYLCATSRGGRGNTGELFFGEGSRLTVL.

As to this clonotype: A much bigger clone sits one base away, suggesting this may be a read error. The V gene is TRBV6-1, the J gene TRBJ2-5; 10 bases match TRBD1. CDR1 is MNHNS and CDR2 is SASEGT in the germline V gene. This CDR3 contains 16 residues. The CDR3: CAGSDGDRGTLGTQYF. In nucleotides, the CDR3 is TGTGCCGGCAGTGACGGGGACAGGGGAACCCTGGGGACCCAGTACTTC.

This clonotype came up a few times. The chain uses TRBV7-6 and TRBJ2-3; D gene uncertain. This CDR3 is built from 12 residues. Trimming took off 1 base at V and 6 bases at J, with 5 bases between the two ends. Germline CDR1 reads SGHVS; CDR2 reads FNYEAQ. The CDR3 here is CASSLDHDTQYF. The DNA of the CDR3 is TGTGCCAGCAGCTTAGACCACGATACGCAGTATTTT.

This clonotype came up a few times. The V call is TRBV7-3, the J call TRBJ1-4; D might be TRBD1 (5 bases). The germline V and J ends were trimmed by 1 base and 13 bases, with 10 bases remaining between them. The CDR3 sequence is 12 residues long. Germline V gene sequence: CDR1 SGHTA, CDR2 FQGTGA. The CDR3 region has the DNA TGTGCCAGCAGCTTAATGAATGGGGGACTGTTTTTT. It codes for CASSLMNGGLFF.

The CDR3 DNA sequence: TGCAGTGCTGGAGCGGGAGGAACCGCCTACGAGCAGTACTTC. It yields the protein CSAGAGGTAYEQYF. The chain carries TRBV20-1 and TRBJ2-7; 9 nucleotides agree with TRBD2. CDR3 length: 14 residues. Germline CDR1 and CDR2: DFQATT and SNEGSKA (reference sequence). V shed 5 bases, J shed 2 bases, and the junction held 7 bases outside the gene matches.

The gene calls are TRBV29-1 and TRBJ2-5, with D possibly called TRBD1 or TRBD2 (5 bases each). Germline-derived CDR1 and CDR2 are SQVTM and ANQGSEA. Between the trimmed V and J ends, which lost 7 bases and 2 bases, there was a span of 14 bases. CDR3 length equals 13 residues. The CDR3 spells CSAGGEGQETQYF. The CDR3 DNA sequence: TGCAGCGCCGGCGGTGAGGGGCAAGAGACCCAGTACTTC.

J is TRBJ2-7 and V is TRBV6-1; the match to TRBD1 covers 7 bases. The ends lost 6 bases at V and 0 bases at J; junction bases unmatched: 11. Germline-derived CDR1 and CDR2 are MNHNS and SASEGT. This CDR3 has 16 amino acids. DNA for the CDR3: TGTGCCAGCAGCACTACAGGGGCGCTAGTCTCCTACGAGCAGTACTTC. Translated: CASSTTGALVSYEQYF.

This clonotype was seen a handful of times. CDR3 residues: CASRNRESSYNEQFF. Written as DNA, the CDR3 is TGCGCCAGCAGGAATCGGGAGTCCTCCTACAATGAGCAGTTCTTC. This chain connects TRBV5-1 to TRBJ2-1; D possibly corresponds to TRBD2 (6 bases). The CDR3 is 15 residues long. Germline assignment: CDR1 SGHRS and CDR2 YFSETQ. Deletions cut 5 bases from V and 0 bases from J, with 12 bases between.

The V call is TRBV29-1, the J call TRBJ1-1, with D tentatively TRBD1 (5 bases). Trimming removed 4 bases at V and 7 bases at J, with 7 bases between. Germline-derived CDR1 and CDR2 are SQVTM and ANQGSEA. The CDR3 runs to 10 residues. The CDR3 reads CSVGDLEAFF. The CDR3 DNA is TGCAGCGTTGGGGACCTTGAAGCTTTCTTT. The whole variable domain, remainder taken from reference TRBV29-1 and TRBJ1-1, is SAVISQKPSRDICQRGTSLTIQCQVDSQVTMMFWYRQQPGQSLTLIATANQGSEATYESGFVIDKFPISRPNLTFSTLTVSNMSPEDSSIYLCSVGDLEAFFGQGTRLTVV.

On this clonotype itself: Germline is not matched at one junction end, which may reflect a read error. This chain joins TRBV2 and TRBJ2-5; possible D gene TRBD2, 6 bases. Germline CDR1 is SNHLY and CDR2 is FYNNEI. This CDR3 has 12 residues. This chain's CDR3 is CASTGERETQYF. CDR3 bases: TGCGCCAGCACGGGAGAGCGAGAGACCCAGTACTTC.

This clonotype has more than one count but fewer than ten. This CDR3 is CASSLEGLAGGPNETQYF. DNA for the CDR3: TGTGCCAGCAGCTTAGAGGGCTTAGCGGGAGGGCCAAATGAGACCCAGTACTTC. The chain has TRBV7-6 and TRBJ2-5, with 11 bases fitting TRBD2. The CDR3 contains 18 residues. With V trimmed by 1 base and J by 5 bases, 12 bases remained unmatched. Germline CDR1 and CDR2: SGHVS and FNYEAQ. Variable domain in full (rest from reference TRBV7-6 and TRBJ2-5): GAGVSQSPRYKVTKRGQDVALRCDPISGHVSLYWYRQALGQGPEFLTYFNYEAQQDKSGLPNDRFSAERPEGSISTLTIQRTEQRDSAMYRCASSLEGLAGGPNETQYFGPGTRLLVL.

This clonotype came up a few times. This chain connects TRBV10-3 to TRBJ1-2; tentative D call: TRBD1 (6 bases). V was pared by 6 bases and J by 6 bases, with 14 bases between. From germline, CDR1 is ENHRY and CDR2 SYGVKD. The CDR3 has 13 amino acids. This CDR3 reads CAIREGVDDGYTF. CDR3 DNA: TGTGCCATCAGGGAGGGGGTAGACGATGGCTACACCTTC.

The V call is TRBV2, the J call TRBJ2-3; 11 positions match TRBD2. This CDR3 is 17 amino acids long. Germline V CDR1 and CDR2: SNHLY, FYNNEI. J lost 3 bases, V lost 0 bases, and 5 bases had no gene match. The chain's CDR3 is CASSEAPGTSGTDTQYF. The CDR3 DNA is TGTGCCAGCAGTGAAGCGCCCGGGACTAGCGGAACAGATACGCAGTATTTT.

This clonotype was counted a few times. This sequence joins TRBV4-1 and TRBJ2-7; no clear D gene. V lost 1 base and J lost 1, with 8 bases in between. The CDR3 spans 14 residues. Germline CDR1 is MGHRA and CDR2 is YSYEKL. CDR3 loop: CASSQVTLSYEQYF. The CDR3 nucleotides read TGCGCCAGCAGCCAAGTAACACTTTCCTACGAGCAGTACTTC.

The rearrangement links TRBV30 to TRBJ2-1; TRBD1 matches at 8 bases. The CDR3 covers 12 residues. V lost 5 bases, J lost 9 bases, and 6 bases stayed unmatched. Germline-derived CDR1 and CDR2 are GTSNPN and SVGIG (reference sequence). The CDR3 sequence: CAWAQQGGEQFF. CDR3 coding DNA: TGTGCCTGGGCACAACAGGGGGGTGAGCAGTTCTTC.

The chain uses TRBV12-3 or TRBV12-4 and TRBJ2-3, with TRBD2 as a possible D gene (6 bases). The V end lost 2 bases, the J end lost 4 bases, and 10 bases lay between the germline ends. The CDR3 spans 14 residues. The DNA of the CDR3 is TGTGCCAGCAGTTTAAGCGGGTTGTCAGATACGCAGTATTTT. It is translated as CASSLSGLSDTQYF.

The rearrangement links TRBV3-1 to TRBJ2-3; TRBD2 is a possible D gene (6 bases). Germline V gives CDR1 LGHDT, CDR2 YNNKEL (reference sequence). CDR3 length: 15 residues. The V end lost 4 bases, the J end lost 4 bases, and 15 bases lay between the germline ends. The CDR3 DNA is TGTGCCAGCAGCCCGCCGGGAGTGGTAGCAGATACGCAGTATTTT. Its protein product is CASSPPGVVADTQYF.